This T cell receptor (beta chain) is drawn from a study of cytomegalovirus exposure and HLA in healthy donors. The overall study: An early data release held tens of millions of unique TCRs from HLA-typed donors.

The CDR3 is made up of 18 amino acids. Germline V gene lookup returns CDR1 SGHDN and CDR2 FVKESK. Whole-study findings and limits: Earlier results showed most TCR beta V segments being productive about 87% or about 30% of the time.

Primers for the PCR totalled 60 Vbeta and 13 Jbeta. TCRdb's copy holds only in-frame clones and misses some; the assay was immunoSEQ multiplex PCR. The repertoire includes under 150,000 clones, about four fifths of them detected once, and about 4% sits in the top ten. Comments on this clone: Its matching antigen is unknown. At one boundary the junction diverges from the germline segment, which might be a read error.

The sample consisted of PBMCs. This receptor was taken from a middle-aged woman in good health and CMV-seronegative. This chain joins TRBV14 and TRBJ1-1; 9 bases agree with TRBD1. DNA for the CDR3: TGTACCAGCAGCCAAGAAAACCAGGGACAGGGTCTGAACACTGAAGCTTTCTTT. It yields the protein CTSSQENQGQGLNTEAFF.